The T cell receptor beta chain described here comes from a study of blood T cells in healthy people across ages. The CDR3 covers 13 residues. In germline, CDR1 is SEHNR, CDR2 FQNEAQ (reference sequence). V lost 6 bases and J lost 4; bases outside the gene matches: 5. With a J-beta primer mix and a sample-barcoded 5' primer, a second PCR ran roughly 7 to 11 cycles. Each CDR3 protein is one row after TCRdb ran MiXCR on the 5' RACE reads. The sample records some 700,000 distinct CDR3 sequences, approximately 39% being singletons. Details on this clonotype: As yet, its antigen is unknown.

Findings and caveats of the study: Long-lived donors exceeded aged donors in naive CD4+ cells and diversity.

The source of this sequence is a woman aged 55-70 years in good health. The V call is TRBV7-9, the J call TRBJ1-1; 7 nucleotides align to TRBD1. The sequencing input was blood. The CDR3 coding sequence is TGTGCCAGCAGGCCTACAGGGGTCACTGAAGCTTTCTTT. It translates to CASRPTGVTEAFF.